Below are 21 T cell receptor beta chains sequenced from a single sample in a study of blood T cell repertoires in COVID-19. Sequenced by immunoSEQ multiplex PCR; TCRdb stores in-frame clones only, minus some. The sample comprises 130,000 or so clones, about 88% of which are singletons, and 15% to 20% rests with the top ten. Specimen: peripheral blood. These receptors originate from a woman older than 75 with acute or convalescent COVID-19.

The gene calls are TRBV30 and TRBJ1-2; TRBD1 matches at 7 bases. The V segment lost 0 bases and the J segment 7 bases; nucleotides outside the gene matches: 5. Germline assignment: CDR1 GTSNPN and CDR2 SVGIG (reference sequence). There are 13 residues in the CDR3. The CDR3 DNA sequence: TGTGCCTGGAGTGTAAGGGGGCAGGGTGGCTACACCTTC. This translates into CAWSVRGQGGYTF.

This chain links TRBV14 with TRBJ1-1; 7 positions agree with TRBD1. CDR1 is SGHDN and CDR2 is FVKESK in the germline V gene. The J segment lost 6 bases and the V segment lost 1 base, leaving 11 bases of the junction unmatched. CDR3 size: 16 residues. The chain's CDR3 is CASSQVGQPRGAEAFF. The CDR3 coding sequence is TGTGCCAGCAGCCAAGTGGGACAGCCAAGAGGCGCTGAAGCTTTCTTT.

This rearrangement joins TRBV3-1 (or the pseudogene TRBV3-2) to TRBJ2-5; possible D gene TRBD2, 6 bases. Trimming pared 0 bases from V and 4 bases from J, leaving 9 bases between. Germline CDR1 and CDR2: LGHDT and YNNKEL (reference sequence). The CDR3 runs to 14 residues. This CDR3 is CASSQDQTRETQYF. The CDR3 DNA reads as TGTGCCAGCAGCCAAGATCAGACTAGAGAGACCCAGTACTTC.

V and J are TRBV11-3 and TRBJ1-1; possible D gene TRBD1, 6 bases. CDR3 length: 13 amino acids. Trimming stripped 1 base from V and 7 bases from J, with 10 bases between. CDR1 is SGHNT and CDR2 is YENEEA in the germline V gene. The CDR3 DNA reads TGTGCCAGCAGCTTAGGGGTACAGGGTGAAGCTTTCTTT. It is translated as CASSLGVQGEAFF.

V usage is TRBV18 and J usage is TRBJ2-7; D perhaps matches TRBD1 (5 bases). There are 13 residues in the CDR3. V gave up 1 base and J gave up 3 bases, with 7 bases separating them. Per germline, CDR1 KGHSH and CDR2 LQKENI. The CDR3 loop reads CASSPQDNYEQYF. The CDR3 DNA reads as TGTGCCAGCTCACCACAGGACAACTACGAGCAGTACTTC.

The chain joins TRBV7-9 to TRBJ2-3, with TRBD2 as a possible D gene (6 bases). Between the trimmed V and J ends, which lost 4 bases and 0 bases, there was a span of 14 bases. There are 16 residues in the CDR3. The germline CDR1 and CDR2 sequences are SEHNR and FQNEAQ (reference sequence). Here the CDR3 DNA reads TGTGCCAGCAGCTCCTGGCGGGACCCGAGCACAGATACGCAGTATTTT. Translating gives CASSSWRDPSTDTQYF.

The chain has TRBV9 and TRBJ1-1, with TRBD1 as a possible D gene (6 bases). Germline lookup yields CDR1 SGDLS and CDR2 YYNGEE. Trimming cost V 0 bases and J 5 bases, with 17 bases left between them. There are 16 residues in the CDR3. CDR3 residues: CASSVVPSQGSTEAFF. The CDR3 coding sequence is TGTGCCAGCAGCGTAGTCCCCAGCCAGGGGAGTACTGAAGCTTTCTTT.

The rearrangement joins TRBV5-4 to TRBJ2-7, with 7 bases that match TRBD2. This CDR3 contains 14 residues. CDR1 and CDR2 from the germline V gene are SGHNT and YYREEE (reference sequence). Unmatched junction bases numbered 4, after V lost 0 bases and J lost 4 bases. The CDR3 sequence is CASSLAGGKYEQYF. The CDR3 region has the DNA TGTGCCAGCAGCTTGGCCGGGGGGAAATACGAGCAGTACTTC.

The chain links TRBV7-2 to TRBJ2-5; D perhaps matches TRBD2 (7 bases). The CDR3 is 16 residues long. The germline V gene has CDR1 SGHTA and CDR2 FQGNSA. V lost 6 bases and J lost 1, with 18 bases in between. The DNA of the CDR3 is TGTGCCAGCAGGATGGGCGGGGGCCGCTTCCAAGAGACCCAGTACTTC. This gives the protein CASRMGGGRFQETQYF.

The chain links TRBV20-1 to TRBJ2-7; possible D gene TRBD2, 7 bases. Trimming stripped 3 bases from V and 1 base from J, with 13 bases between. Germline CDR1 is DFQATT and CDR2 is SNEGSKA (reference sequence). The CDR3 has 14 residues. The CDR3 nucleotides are TGCAGTGCTAGTCGGGGGGCTTTTTCCTACGAGCAGTACTTC. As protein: CSASRGAFSYEQYF.

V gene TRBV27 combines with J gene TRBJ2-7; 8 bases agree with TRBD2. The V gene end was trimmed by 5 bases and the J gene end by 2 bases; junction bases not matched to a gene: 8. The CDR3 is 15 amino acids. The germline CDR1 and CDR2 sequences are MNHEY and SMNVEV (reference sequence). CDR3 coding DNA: TGTGCCAGCAGTATCCCCCGGGAGGGGGCCTACGAGCAGTACTTC. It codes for CASSIPREGAYEQYF.

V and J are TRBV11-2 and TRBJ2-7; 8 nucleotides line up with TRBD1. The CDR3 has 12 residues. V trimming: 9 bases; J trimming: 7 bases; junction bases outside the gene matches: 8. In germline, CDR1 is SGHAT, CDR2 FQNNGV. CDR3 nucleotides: TGTGCCAGTCAGGGGGCGGGCATAGAGCAGTACTTC. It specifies CASQGAGIEQYF.

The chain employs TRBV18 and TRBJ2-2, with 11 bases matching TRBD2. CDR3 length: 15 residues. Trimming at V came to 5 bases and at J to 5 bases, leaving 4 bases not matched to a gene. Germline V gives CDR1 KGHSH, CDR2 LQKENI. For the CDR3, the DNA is TGTGCCAGCTCATCACTAGCGGGAGAAACCGGGGAGCTGTTTTTT. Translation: CASSSLAGETGELFF.

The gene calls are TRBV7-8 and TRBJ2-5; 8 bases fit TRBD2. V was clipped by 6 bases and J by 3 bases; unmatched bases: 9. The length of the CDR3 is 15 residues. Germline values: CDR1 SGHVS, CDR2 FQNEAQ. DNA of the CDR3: TGTGCCAGCAGGAGGGCCGGAGCGGGGGAAGAGACCCAGTACTTC. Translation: CASRRAGAGEETQYF.

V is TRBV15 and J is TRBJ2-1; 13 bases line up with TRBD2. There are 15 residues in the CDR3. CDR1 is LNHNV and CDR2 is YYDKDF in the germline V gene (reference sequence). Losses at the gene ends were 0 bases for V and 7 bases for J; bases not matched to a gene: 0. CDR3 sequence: CATSRELAGGNEQFF. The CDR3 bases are TGTGCCACCAGCAGAGAACTAGCGGGGGGGAATGAGCAGTTCTTC.

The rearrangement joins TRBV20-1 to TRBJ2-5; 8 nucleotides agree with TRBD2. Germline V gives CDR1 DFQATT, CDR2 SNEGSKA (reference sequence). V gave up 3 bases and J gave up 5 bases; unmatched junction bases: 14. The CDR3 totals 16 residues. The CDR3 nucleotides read TGCAGTGCTAGTGGGACTAGGGGGGTGTTGGAGGAGACCCAGTACTTC. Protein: CSASGTRGVLEETQYF.

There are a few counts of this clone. CDR3 coding DNA: TGTGCCAGCAGTGAAGACAGGGGCAATCAGCCCCAGCATTTT. Amino acid sequence: CASSEDRGNQPQHF. The chain uses TRBV2 and TRBJ1-5; weak D call: TRBD1 (6 bases). The V gene lost 1 base and the J gene lost 2 bases, with 6 bases spanning the gap. Per germline, CDR1 SNHLY and CDR2 FYNNEI. The CDR3 is 14 residues long.

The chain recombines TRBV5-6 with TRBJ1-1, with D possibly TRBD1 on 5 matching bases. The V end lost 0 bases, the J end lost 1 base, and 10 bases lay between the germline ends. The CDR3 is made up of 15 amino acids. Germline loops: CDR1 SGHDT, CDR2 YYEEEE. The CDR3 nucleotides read TGTGCCAGCAGCTTGGGGGGCAGGGCGAACACTGAAGCTTTCTTT. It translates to CASSLGGRANTEAFF.

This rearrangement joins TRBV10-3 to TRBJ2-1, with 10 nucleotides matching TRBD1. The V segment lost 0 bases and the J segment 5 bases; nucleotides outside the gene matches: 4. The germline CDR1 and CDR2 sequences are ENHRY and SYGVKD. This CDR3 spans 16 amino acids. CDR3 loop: CAISESGTGANNEQFF. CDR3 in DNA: TGTGCCATCAGTGAGTCAGGGACAGGGGCCAACAATGAGCAGTTCTTC.

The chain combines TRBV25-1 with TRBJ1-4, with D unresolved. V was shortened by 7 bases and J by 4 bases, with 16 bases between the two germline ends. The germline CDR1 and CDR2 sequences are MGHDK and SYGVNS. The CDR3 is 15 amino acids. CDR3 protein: CASTKSGIDNEKLFF. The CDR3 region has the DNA TGTGCCAGCACCAAAAGCGGCATCGATAATGAAAAACTGTTTTTT.

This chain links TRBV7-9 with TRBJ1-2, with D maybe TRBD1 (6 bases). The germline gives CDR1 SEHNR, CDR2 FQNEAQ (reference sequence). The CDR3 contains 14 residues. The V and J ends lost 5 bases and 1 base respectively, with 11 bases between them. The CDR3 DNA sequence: TGTGCCAGCAGCCCGGACAGTAGTAACTATGGCTACACCTTC. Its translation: CASSPDSSNYGYTF.